Listed here is a single T cell receptor beta chain. When the RNA was reverse transcribed, random hexamers were used with an input of roughly 0.5 to 1 ug. Via MiXCR, TCRdb re-called the immunoSEQ multiplex PCR reads, giving one row per CDR3 protein. The table includes roughly 250,000 distinct CDR3 sequences, 90% to 96% detected once. Looked up from germline, CDR1 is MGHRA and CDR2 is YSYEKL. This CDR3 spans 15 amino acids. The J segment lost 6 bases and the V segment lost 3 bases, leaving 8 bases of the junction unmatched. The data originate from a study of CD8 T cells in Susac syndrome. The receptor's source is a human donor with Susac syndrome. Sequences were obtained from CD4+ T cells from PBMCs. The rearrangement uses TRBV4-1 and TRBJ2-3; the match to TRBD2 covers 8 bases. CDR3 nucleotides: TGCGCCAGCAGCCAGACGACGACTAGCGTGGATACGCAGTATTTT. It specifies CASSQTTTSVDTQYF.